This T cell receptor beta chain emerged from a study of T cells in tuberculosis. Overall study results and limits: Cases with active tuberculosis were adults, while controls were adolescents.

Libraries were prepared by immunoSEQ multiplex PCR; TCRdb keeps only in-frame clonotypes and omits some of them. Of roughly 45,000 clones in the sample, about 95% are singletons; the top ten hold less than 2%. Adolescents were screened for latent TB by skin test and IGRA. A single count supports this clone. Its specificity is not known. The sequenced sample was PBMCs. The clonotype originates from a donor aged 10 to 29 with latent tuberculosis or without tuberculosis infection. Some clones in this sample may be carry-over from other donors' samples.

The CDR3 loop reads CASSRTGVPPDTQYF. The CDR3 nucleotides read TGTGCCAGCAGCCGGACAGGGGTTCCTCCAGATACGCAGTATTTT. The chain links TRBV7-6 to TRBJ2-3; 9 positions match TRBD1. Per the germline V gene, CDR1 is SGHVS and CDR2 is FNYEAQ. The CDR3 extends over 15 amino acids. The V gene end was trimmed by 5 bases and the J gene end by 4 bases; junction bases not matched to a gene: 7.